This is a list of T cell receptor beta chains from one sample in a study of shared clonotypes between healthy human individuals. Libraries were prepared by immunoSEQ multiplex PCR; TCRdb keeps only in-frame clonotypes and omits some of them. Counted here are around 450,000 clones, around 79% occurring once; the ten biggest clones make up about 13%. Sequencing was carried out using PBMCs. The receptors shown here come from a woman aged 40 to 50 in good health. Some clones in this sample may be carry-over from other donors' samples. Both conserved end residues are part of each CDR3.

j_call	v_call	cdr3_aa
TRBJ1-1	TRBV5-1	CASSLASGQGAFF
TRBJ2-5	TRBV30	CAWSVRRRGSGEDQETQYF
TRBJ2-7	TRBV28	CASREGQGARASYEQYF
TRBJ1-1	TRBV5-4	CASSLAGTMNTEAFF
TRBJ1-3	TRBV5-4	CVSQGNGNTIYF
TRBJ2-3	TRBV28	CASSPPLGRIDTQYF
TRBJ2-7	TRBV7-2	CASSPGLGREQYF
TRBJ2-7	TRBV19	CASSWGGRSSYEQYF
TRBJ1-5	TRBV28	CASENPNQPQHF
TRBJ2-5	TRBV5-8	CASNTGQFQETQYF
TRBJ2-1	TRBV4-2	CASSQDRGTSGYNEQFF
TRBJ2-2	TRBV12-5	CASGDRGDTGELFF
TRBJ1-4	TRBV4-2	CASSQDNRVGELFF
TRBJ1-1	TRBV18	CASSPRQGGSEAFF
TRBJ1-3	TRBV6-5	CASSRDSGNTIYF
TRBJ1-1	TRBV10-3	CAISESDTEAFF
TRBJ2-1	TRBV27	CASRPGGGGYNEQFF
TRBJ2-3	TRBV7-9	CASSLGSTGDTQYF
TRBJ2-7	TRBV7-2	CASSFGQGYEQYF
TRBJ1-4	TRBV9	CASSPGQGAGEKLFF
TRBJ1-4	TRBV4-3	CASSQGQGEGNEKLFF
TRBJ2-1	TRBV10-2	CASSGAGGVNEQFF
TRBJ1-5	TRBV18	CASSLRDSHPAQHF
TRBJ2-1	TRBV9	CASSTGTSHNEQFF
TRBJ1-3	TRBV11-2	CASSSWTGNSGNTIYF
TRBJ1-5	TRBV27	CASSFFGQGRTLNQPQHF
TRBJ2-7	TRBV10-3	CAISEGGVYEQYF
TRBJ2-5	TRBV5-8	CASSFRQVQETQYF
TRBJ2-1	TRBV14	CASSQGLGGNEQFF
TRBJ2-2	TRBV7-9	CASSPRAYTGELFF
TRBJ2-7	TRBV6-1	CASSGQWDRGEQYF
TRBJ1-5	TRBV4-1	CASSQDETPNQPQHF
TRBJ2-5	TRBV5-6	CASSRPGGTKETQYF
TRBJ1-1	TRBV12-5	CASGLMLGRVYTEAFF
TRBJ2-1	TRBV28	CASSLTLAGRNEQFF
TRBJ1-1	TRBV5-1	CASSFGDRGSNTEAFF
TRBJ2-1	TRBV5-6	CASSLGDRHYNEQFF
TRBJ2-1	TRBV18	CASSPRTSGAGNEQFF
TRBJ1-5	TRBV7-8	CASSRHSNQPQHF
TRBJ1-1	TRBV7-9	CASIASYNTEAFF
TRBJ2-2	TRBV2	CASDVAKPNTGELFF